One and the same sample provided the 31 T cell receptor beta chains below, sequenced in a study of vaccination and CD4 T cells after COVID-19. Sample time point: late sampling 161 to 241 days after vaccination in a few convalescent patients. One entry per CDR3 protein results from TCRdb running MiXCR on the PCR reads. The data hold tens of thousands of distinct CDR3 sequences, with roughly 50% observed a single time. The sequences come from CD4+ T cells from blood, collected about 7 months after SARS-CoV-2 vaccination. Receptors were obtained from a human donor who had recovered from COVID-19.

The rearrangement joins TRBV7-3 to TRBJ2-1; D call uncertain. The germline CDR1 and CDR2 sequences are SGHTA and FQGTGA. V lost 1 base to trimming and J lost 6 bases, with 13 bases between them. This CDR3 spans 15 amino acids. The CDR3 reads CASSLNNGPANEQFF. In nucleotides, the CDR3 is TGTGCCAGCAGCTTAAATAATGGTCCGGCCAATGAGCAGTTCTTC.

CDR3 in DNA: TGTGCCACCAGTGATCCCATGACAGAGCAAGAGACCCAGTACTTC. Its protein is CATSDPMTEQETQYF. J is TRBJ2-5 and V is TRBV24-1, with D possibly being TRBD1 (5 bases). Trimming stripped 3 bases from V and 2 bases from J, with 12 bases between. Looked up from germline, CDR1 is KGHDR and CDR2 is SFDVKD. The CDR3 consists of 15 residues.

V usage is TRBV20-1 and J usage is TRBJ1-5; D call uncertain. Trimming took off 0 bases at V and 3 bases at J, with 3 bases between the two ends. Germline V gene lookup returns CDR1 DFQATT and CDR2 SNEGSKA (reference sequence). The CDR3 spans 12 residues. CDR3 coding DNA: TGCAGTGCTAGAGAGGCCAATCAGCCCCAGCATTTT. It is translated as CSAREANQPQHF.

This sequence joins TRBV24-1 and TRBJ2-5, with D unclear. V was pared by 5 bases and J by 5 bases, with 8 bases between. The CDR3 loop spans 12 amino acids. Germline V gene data show CDR1 as KGHDR and CDR2 as SFDVKD. In DNA form, the CDR3 reads TGTGCCACCAGTGTCCGTGGGGAGACCCAGTACTTC. It encodes CATSVRGETQYF.

This clonotype has just a few counts. The chain links TRBV7-2 to TRBJ1-1; D is possibly TRBD1 (5 bases). The germline V gene encodes CDR1 SGHTA and CDR2 FQGNSA. The CDR3 loop spans 13 amino acids. V was trimmed by 5 bases and J by 1 base, leaving 8 bases between them. This chain's CDR3 is CASSRDPNTEAFF. The CDR3 region has the DNA TGTGCCAGCAGCAGGGACCCGAACACTGAAGCTTTCTTT.

This clonotype turned up a few times. The chain links TRBV2 to TRBJ1-5; D remains unclear. This CDR3 is 13 amino acids long. Germline CDR1 reads SNHLY; CDR2 reads FYNNEI. The V and J ends lost 2 bases and 4 bases respectively, with 6 bases between them. CDR3 residues: CASSELGNQPQHF. CDR3 nucleotides: TGTGCCAGCAGTGAATTGGGGAATCAGCCCCAGCATTTT.

This clonotype was recorded a few times. V and J are TRBV6-1 and TRBJ2-5; D perhaps matches TRBD2 (6 bases). CDR3 size: 17 residues. V was clipped by 7 bases and J by 1 base, with 22 bases between them. The germline V gene has CDR1 MNHNS and CDR2 SASEGT. Here the CDR3 reads CASTFSPEGGGQETQYF. In DNA, the CDR3 is TGTGCCAGCACCTTCTCCCCGGAGGGTGGAGGCCAAGAGACCCAGTACTTC.

The rearrangement uses TRBV28 and TRBJ2-7; D is unresolved. Germline V CDR1 and CDR2: MDHEN, SYDVKM. The V end was cut by 2 bases, the J end by 0 bases, with 8 bases between. This CDR3 is built from 14 residues. CDR3 residues: CASSLGGTSYEQYF. CDR3 sequence (DNA): TGTGCCAGCAGTTTAGGCGGTACCTCCTACGAGCAGTACTTC.

V usage is TRBV6-5 and J usage is TRBJ2-7, with D possibly TRBD1 on 5 matching bases. The CDR3 totals 14 residues. With 0 bases removed from V and 1 base from J, the gap between germline ends came to 7 bases. The germline V gene has CDR1 MNHEY and CDR2 SVGAGI. The CDR3 spells CASSYSRGSYEQYF. The CDR3 region has the DNA TGTGCCAGCAGTTACTCAAGGGGATCCTACGAGCAGTACTTC.

This chain joins TRBV11-2 and TRBJ1-6; D gene unclear. V dropped 5 bases and J dropped 14 bases, with 16 bases sitting between them. The CDR3 extends over 13 amino acids. Germline V gene data show CDR1 as SGHAT and CDR2 as FQNNGV. The CDR3, as DNA: TGTGCCAGCAGCCCGACCTCCCTCGGAGCCCTCCACTTT. Its protein is CASSPTSLGALHF.

The chain uses TRBV28 and TRBJ1-2; the D gene is possibly TRBD1 (6 bases). CDR1 is MDHEN, CDR2 SYDVKM, per germline. V lost 7 bases to trimming and J lost 4 bases, with 19 bases between them. The CDR3 totals 15 residues. The CDR3 region is CASTKQGPGSYGYTF. CDR3 coding DNA: TGTGCCAGCACCAAACAGGGTCCGGGCTCCTATGGCTACACCTTC.

The chain links TRBV20-1 to TRBJ2-7, with D possibly being TRBD1 or TRBD2 (6 bases each). Germline loops: CDR1 DFQATT, CDR2 SNEGSKA (reference sequence). The CDR3 runs to 15 residues. V shed 3 bases and J shed 0 bases, with 15 bases lying between them. CDR3 in DNA: TGCAGTGCTAGGGGGGCTACCGGGAGCTCCTACGAGCAGTACTTC. Translating it yields CSARGATGSSYEQYF.

V usage is TRBV19 and J usage is TRBJ1-6; weak D call: TRBD1 (5 bases). The CDR3 is made up of 13 amino acids. The V gene lost 3 bases and the J gene lost 10 bases, with 10 bases spanning the gap. Germline CDR1 reads LNHDA; CDR2 reads SQIVND (reference sequence). The CDR3 DNA reads TGTGCCAGTAGTATCCAGGGAAACTCACCCCTCCACTTT. The encoded protein is CASSIQGNSPLHF.

With respect to this clonotype: The final CDR3 position lacks the conserved phenylalanine or tryptophan, pointing to a likely read error. V and J are TRBV19 and TRBJ2-7, with 7 bases fitting TRBD2. The CDR3 runs to 15 residues. V lost 0 bases and J lost 3; bases outside the gene matches: 5. Per germline, CDR1 LNHDA and CDR2 SQIVND (reference sequence). The CDR3 loop is CASSIEGTTFYEQYS. CDR3 nucleotides: TGTGCCAGTAGTATAGAGGGGACTACCTTCTACGAGCAGTACTCC.

The chain employs TRBV6-1 and TRBJ1-2; D is uncertain. Germline CDR1 reads MNHNS; CDR2 reads SASEGT. The length of the CDR3 is 13 residues. Trimming shortened V by 6 bases and J by 2 bases, and 10 bases separated the two germline ends. The CDR3 spells CASSPGTNYGYTF. Here the CDR3 DNA reads TGTGCCAGCAGCCCCGGCACCAACTATGGCTACACCTTC.

V is TRBV27 and J is TRBJ2-7; D ambiguous. The germline gives CDR1 MNHEY, CDR2 SMNVEV (reference sequence). The CDR3 runs to 14 residues. Trimming shortened V by 0 bases and J by 2 bases, and 8 bases separated the two germline ends. The CDR3: CASSLSVYPYEQYF. In DNA, the CDR3 is TGTGCCAGCAGTTTATCAGTCTACCCCTACGAGCAGTACTTC.

This clonotype was seen only a few times. The chain employs TRBV20-1 and TRBJ2-3, with 10 bases aligning to TRBD2. Germline-derived CDR1 and CDR2 are DFQATT and SNEGSKA (reference sequence). V lost 4 bases, J lost 1 base, and 5 bases stayed unmatched. The CDR3 covers 15 residues. DNA for the CDR3: TGCAGTGCTACTTCCGGGACTAGCGGCACAGATACGCAGTATTTT. Its protein product is CSATSGTSGTDTQYF.

This clonotype was detected a few times. V and J are TRBV20-1 and TRBJ2-1; tentative D call: TRBD1 (5 bases). V gave up 0 bases and J gave up 3 bases, with 15 bases separating them. This CDR3 contains 16 residues. The germline V gene encodes CDR1 DFQATT and CDR2 SNEGSKA (reference sequence). The chain's CDR3 is CSARDSRQSVYNEQFF. The DNA of the CDR3 is TGCAGTGCTAGAGATAGTCGACAGAGCGTCTACAATGAGCAGTTCTTC.

In this sample, this clonotype turned up once. The chain is built from TRBV27 and TRBJ1-1; D remains ambiguous. This CDR3 is 11 amino acids long. Germline CDR1 MNHEY, CDR2 SMNVEV (reference sequence). Trimming pared 6 bases from V and 8 bases from J, leaving 10 bases between. The CDR3 DNA follows: TGTGCCAGCAGGTGGGGTCTCGAAGCTTTCTTT. It translates to CASRWGLEAFF.

V gene TRBV28 combines with J gene TRBJ2-1; maybe TRBD2 (6 bases). This CDR3 is built from 14 residues. V gave up 2 bases and J gave up 4 bases, with 9 bases separating them. The germline CDR1 and CDR2 sequences are MDHEN and SYDVKM. The CDR3 sequence: CASSLTEGYNEQFF. CDR3 sequence (DNA): TGTGCCAGCAGTTTAACGGAGGGTTACAATGAGCAGTTCTTC.

This sequence joins TRBV7-6 and TRBJ2-1; D unclear. This CDR3 contains 18 residues. Germline V gene lookup returns CDR1 SGHVS and CDR2 FNYEAQ. V was trimmed by 7 bases and J by 0 bases, leaving 22 bases between them. The CDR3 coding sequence is TGTGCCAGCAACTCCTTAATGGCAGAACCCAGCTCCTACAATGAGCAGTTCTTC. Translation: CASNSLMAEPSSYNEQFF.

The chain joins TRBV10-1 to TRBJ1-5; D is perhaps TRBD1 (6 bases). This CDR3 contains 17 residues. Trimming pared 10 bases from V and 6 bases from J, leaving 28 bases between. Germline CDR1 WNHNN, CDR2 SYGVQD (reference sequence). CDR3 bases: TGCGCCAACCCTCAGAACCGGGACACGCTGCGGGGTCAGCCCCAGCATTTT. Translated, it gives CANPQNRDTLRGQPQHF.

The chain combines TRBV20-1 with TRBJ2-7; TRBD1 matches at 7 bases. CDR1 is DFQATT, CDR2 SNEGSKA, per germline (reference sequence). This CDR3 region has 13 residues. J lost 2 bases, V lost 5 bases, and 6 bases had no gene match. DNA of the CDR3: TGCAGTGCTTTAAGACAGGGAACCTACGAGCAGTACTTC. Protein sequence: CSALRQGTYEQYF.

The V and J genes are TRBV7-9 and TRBJ2-1, with 8 bases aligning to TRBD2. With V trimmed by 5 bases and J by 4 bases, 7 bases remained unmatched. The CDR3 totals 15 residues. Germline assignment: CDR1 SEHNR and CDR2 FQNEAQ (reference sequence). The CDR3 DNA sequence: TGTGCCAGCAGCGGAAGACTAGCGAATTACAATGAGCAGTTCTTC. Its translation: CASSGRLANYNEQFF. The full variable domain, rest sourced from reference TRBV7-9 and TRBJ2-1, is DTGVSQNPRHKITKRGQNVTFRCDPISEHNRLYWYRQTLGQGPEFLTYFQNEAQLEKSRLLSDRFSAERPKGSFSTLEIQRTEQGDSAMYLCASSGRLANYNEQFFGPGTRLTVL.

The chain recombines TRBV20-1 with TRBJ2-1; D is perhaps TRBD1 (5 bases). Germline assignment: CDR1 DFQATT and CDR2 SNEGSKA (reference sequence). The CDR3 runs 14 residues. The V end lost 6 bases, the J end lost 0 bases, and 12 bases lay between the germline ends. The CDR3 bases are TGCAGTGCGGTCGACAGTCTCTCCTACAATGAGCAGTTCTTC. Translating it yields CSAVDSLSYNEQFF.

The V gene is TRBV27, the J gene TRBJ2-7; the match to TRBD2 covers 8 bases. CDR1 is MNHEY, CDR2 SMNVEV, per germline (reference sequence). J gave up 5 bases and V 2 bases, and 5 bases lay outside the gene matches. CDR3 length: 14 residues. The CDR3 here is CASSLSGSGNEQYF. In nucleotides, the CDR3 is TGTGCCAGCAGTTTAAGCGGGAGCGGCAACGAGCAGTACTTC.

CDR3 loop: CASSRHPLGEQYF. The DNA of the CDR3 is TGTGCCAGCAGCAGACACCCCCTCGGGGAGCAGTACTTC. V and J are TRBV7-8 and TRBJ2-7; D gene unclear. V was trimmed by 5 bases and J by 7 bases, leaving 15 bases between them. Germline V gene lookup returns CDR1 SGHVS and CDR2 FQNEAQ. This CDR3 has 13 residues.

This chain joins TRBV28 and TRBJ2-7; 9 bases fit TRBD1. This CDR3 comprises 16 residues. CDR1 and CDR2 (germline): MDHEN, SYDVKM. The junction had 11 bases not matched to a gene; V was cut back by 6 bases and J by 2 bases. CDR3 sequence: CASSRKYRDRAYEQYF. The CDR3 coding sequence is TGTGCCAGCAGCCGTAAATACCGGGACAGGGCCTACGAGCAGTACTTC.

The CDR3 sequence is CASSQDWTSGGEQYF. The CDR3 coding sequence is TGCGCCAGCAGCCAAGATTGGACTAGCGGGGGCGAGCAGTACTTC. The chain links TRBV4-3 to TRBJ2-7; TRBD2 agrees at 13 bases. CDR1 LGHNA and CDR2 YSLEER come from the germline V gene. CDR3 size: 15 residues. V gave up 0 bases and J gave up 6 bases; unmatched junction bases: 2.

The chain joins TRBV11-1 to TRBJ1-1; D remains unclear. V lost 6 bases to trimming and J lost 5 bases, with 13 bases between them. Germline lookup yields CDR1 SGHAT and CDR2 FQDESV (reference sequence). This CDR3 has 13 residues. CDR3 region: CASRLIAGTEAFF. In DNA, the CDR3 is TGTGCCAGCAGGCTAATTGCGGGGACTGAAGCTTTCTTT.

This clonotype was detected a few times. The gene calls are TRBV10-3 and TRBJ2-5; TRBD1 aligns across 8 bases. From germline, CDR1 is ENHRY and CDR2 SYGVKD. The CDR3 is 14 residues long. The V gene end was trimmed by 11 bases and the J gene end by 0 bases; junction bases not matched to a gene: 8. This chain's CDR3 is CASQTGGYQETQYF. As DNA, the CDR3 is TGTGCCTCACAAACAGGGGGATACCAAGAGACCCAGTACTTC.